Following are 21 T cell receptor beta chains from one sample sequenced in a study of shared clonotypes between healthy human individuals. The assay was immunoSEQ multiplex PCR, and TCRdb's table has in-frame clones only and misses some. The repertoire holds 730,000 or so clones, with more than 70% as singletons. Specimen: memory CD4+ T cells sorted from blood. The subset here: CD45RA-negative fraction. Receptor source: a woman younger than 45 in good health.

The chain uses TRBV19 and TRBJ2-1; D gene unclear. V lost 3 bases, J lost 2 bases, and 14 bases lay in between. Germline CDR1 and CDR2: LNHDA and SQIVND (reference sequence). The CDR3 consists of 16 residues. CDR3 region: CASSIRNPNAYNEQFF. In DNA form, the CDR3 reads TGTGCCAGTAGTATTCGGAATCCCAACGCCTACAATGAGCAGTTCTTC.

This clone was picked up a small number of times. This rearrangement joins TRBV6-6 to TRBJ1-5; maybe TRBD1 (5 bases). The CDR3 spans 14 residues. Trimming took off 5 bases at V and 5 bases at J, with 13 bases between the two ends. Germline V CDR1 and CDR2: MNHNY, SVGAGI (reference sequence). The CDR3 loop reads CASSSHTGDQPQHF. In DNA, the CDR3 is TGTGCCAGCAGTAGTCATACAGGAGATCAGCCCCAGCATTTT.

This chain links TRBV28 with TRBJ2-1; D might be TRBD1 (5 bases). Germline V gene data show CDR1 as MDHEN and CDR2 as SYDVKM. Deletions cut 6 bases from V and 1 base from J, with 13 bases between. The length of the CDR3 is 15 residues. The CDR3 sequence is CASRATVSSYNEQFF. The CDR3 DNA reads as TGTGCCAGCAGAGCGACAGTATCGTCCTACAATGAGCAGTTCTTC.

The chain uses TRBV7-9 and TRBJ2-7, with 7 positions matching TRBD1. The CDR3 totals 14 residues. Germline CDR1 SEHNR, CDR2 FQNEAQ (reference sequence). Trimming removed 5 bases from V and 3 bases from J; junction bases left unmatched: 7. CDR3 sequence (DNA): TGTGCCAGCAGCCCCGGACAGGCGCTCTACGAGCAGTACTTC. This codes for CASSPGQALYEQYF.

The V and J genes are TRBV5-1 and TRBJ2-3, with D unclear. CDR3 length equals 13 residues. The germline V and J ends were trimmed by 0 bases and 8 bases, with 10 bases remaining between them. Per the germline V gene, CDR1 is SGHRS and CDR2 is YFSETQ. The DNA of the CDR3 is TGCGCCAGCAGCTTGGAACGACTTGCTACGCAGTATTTT. Translated: CASSLERLATQYF.

CDR3 sequence: CASSEQGQGYGYTF. CDR3 nucleotides: TGCGCCAGCAGCGAACAGGGACAGGGCTATGGCTACACCTTC. V gene TRBV5-1 combines with J gene TRBJ1-2, with 9 bases fitting TRBD1. The junction had 5 bases not matched to a gene; V was cut back by 4 bases and J by 4 bases. Germline V CDR1 and CDR2: SGHRS, YFSETQ. The CDR3 runs to 14 residues.

This clone was observed a few times. This chain joins TRBV27 and TRBJ2-1, with D perhaps TRBD1 (6 bases). Per the germline V gene, CDR1 is MNHEY and CDR2 is SMNVEV (reference sequence). CDR3 length equals 16 residues. V was pared by 4 bases and J by 4 bases, with 17 bases between. CDR3 amino acids: CASSSQGPAGYNEQFF. In DNA, the CDR3 is TGTGCCAGCAGTTCCCAGGGGCCTGCAGGGTACAATGAGCAGTTCTTC.

This clone turned up a few times. The rearrangement links TRBV10-3 to TRBJ2-1; tentative D call: TRBD2 (5 bases). The V and J ends lost 11 bases and 4 bases respectively, with 9 bases between them. The CDR3 is 11 amino acids. Germline V lookup: CDR1 ENHRY, CDR2 SYGVKD. The CDR3 here is CAEGPYNEQFF. CDR3 DNA sequence: TGTGCCGAGGGTCCTTACAATGAGCAGTTCTTC.

The chain combines TRBV6-5 with TRBJ1-1; 9 bases agree with TRBD1. This CDR3 has 15 amino acids. Germline V CDR1 and CDR2: MNHEY, SVGAGI. V shed 8 bases and J 4 bases; nucleotides not matched to a gene: 11. The CDR3 DNA sequence: TGTGCCAGCCTTAAGGCCGGGACAGGGATCACTGAAGCTTTCTTT. Its protein product is CASLKAGTGITEAFF.

This sequence joins TRBV2 and TRBJ2-6, with D possibly matching TRBD1 (6 bases). The CDR3 covers 18 residues. Trimming shortened V by 8 bases and J by 0 bases, and 20 bases separated the two germline ends. CDR1 is SNHLY, CDR2 FYNNEI, per germline. CDR3 nucleotides: TGTGCCAGCTACCGGTCCGGGACATTGACCTCTGGGGCCAACGTCCTGACTTTC. Translating it yields CASYRSGTLTSGANVLTF.

The chain couples TRBV7-2 to TRBJ1-1, with 7 bases fitting TRBD1. Germline V gene data show CDR1 as SGHTA and CDR2 as FQGNSA. After removal of 7 bases from V and 4 bases from J, the junction contained 9 bases not matched to a gene. The CDR3 loop spans 14 amino acids. CDR3 DNA: TGTGCCAGCAAGAGACAGGGCTATGGCACTGAAGCTTTCTTT. It encodes CASKRQGYGTEAFF.

This sequence joins TRBV7-9 and TRBJ1-1; tentatively, D is TRBD1 (5 bases). The germline CDR1 and CDR2 sequences are SEHNR and FQNEAQ (reference sequence). The CDR3 runs to 17 residues. Between the trimmed V and J ends, which lost 5 bases and 4 bases, there was a span of 23 bases. This chain's CDR3 is CASSLARGPRLGTEAFF. The DNA for the CDR3 is TGTGCCAGCAGCCTTGCCCGGGGACCCCGGTTAGGCACTGAAGCTTTCTTT.

The J gene is TRBJ1-5, the V gene TRBV10-3, with 9 bases that match TRBD1. Looked up from germline, CDR1 is ENHRY and CDR2 is SYGVKD. The CDR3 spans 15 residues. Trimming took 6 bases from V and 0 from J; bases not matched to a gene: 3. CDR3 residues: CAISRTGDSNQPQHF. The CDR3 DNA sequence: TGTGCCATCAGCCGGACAGGGGATAGCAATCAGCCCCAGCATTTT.

This chain connects TRBV30 to TRBJ2-1; D uncertain. There are 11 residues in the CDR3. Germline CDR1 is GTSNPN and CDR2 is SVGIG (reference sequence). V was trimmed by 3 bases and J by 9 bases, leaving 9 bases between them. The CDR3 bases are TGTGCCTGGAGAAAGGCGGTTGAGCAGTTCTTC. Its protein product is CAWRKAVEQFF.

Here the CDR3 reads CASSTETKNTEAFF. CDR3 bases: TGTGCCAGCTCAACGGAGACAAAGAACACTGAAGCTTTCTTT. J is TRBJ1-1 and V is TRBV18; D not resolved. This CDR3 is built from 14 residues. Trimming left V 5 bases short and J 1 base short, with 11 bases between. Germline CDR1 reads KGHSH; CDR2 reads LQKENI.

This chain connects TRBV27 to TRBJ1-5; TRBD1 is a possible D gene (5 bases). Trimming left V 4 bases short and J 0 bases short, with 13 bases between. In germline, CDR1 is MNHEY, CDR2 SMNVEV (reference sequence). The length of the CDR3 is 16 residues. This CDR3 is CASSSRQPFSNQPQHF. Written as DNA, the CDR3 is TGTGCCAGCAGTTCGAGACAGCCTTTTAGCAATCAGCCCCAGCATTTT.

This rearrangement joins TRBV28 to TRBJ2-7, with 8 positions matching TRBD1. The germline CDR1 and CDR2 sequences are MDHEN and SYDVKM. The CDR3 extends over 16 amino acids. V shed 4 bases and J 4 bases; nucleotides not matched to a gene: 12. The CDR3 spells CASSSRTGTKFYEQYF. The CDR3 DNA reads TGTGCCAGCAGTTCCCGGACAGGGACGAAATTTTACGAGCAGTACTTC.

The chain is built from TRBV5-1 and TRBJ2-4; D may correspond to TRBD1 or TRBD2 (5 bases each). The germline CDR1 and CDR2 sequences are SGHRS and YFSETQ. V lost 5 bases, J lost 3 bases, and 15 bases lay in between. CDR3 length: 15 amino acids. CDR3 protein: CASSSLRGGKNIQYF. CDR3 sequence (DNA): TGCGCCAGCAGTTCTCTTCGGGGCGGCAAAAACATTCAGTACTTC.

The CDR3 reads CAISESQSSTDTQYF. The CDR3 region has the DNA TGTGCCATCAGTGAGTCTCAGTCTAGCACAGATACGCAGTATTTT. V is TRBV10-3 and J is TRBJ2-3; D gene uncertain. Germline V lookup: CDR1 ENHRY, CDR2 SYGVKD. The CDR3 length is 15 residues. V was trimmed by 0 bases and J by 0 bases, leaving 7 bases between them.

J is TRBJ2-7 and V is TRBV29-1; weak D call: TRBD2 (5 bases). The V gene's germline CDR1 is SQVTM and CDR2 ANQGSEA. V was pared by 3 bases and J by 3 bases, with 9 bases between. The CDR3 extends over 12 amino acids. For the CDR3, the DNA is TGCAGCGTTGAGACGGCGGGCTACGAGCAGTACTTC. This sequence encodes CSVETAGYEQYF.

Comments on this clone: A read error is possible here, since a much larger clone lies one base away. The chain uses TRBV7-6 and TRBJ2-7; 9 bases agree with TRBD2. The germline gives CDR1 SGHVS, CDR2 FNYEAQ. There are 15 residues in the CDR3. Unmatched junction bases numbered 0, after V lost 0 bases and J lost 0 bases. CDR3 in DNA: TGTGCCAGCAGCTTAGCTAGCGGGAGCTCCTACGAGCAGTACTTC. Translated, it gives CASSLASGSSYEQYF.